This is a list of T cell receptor beta chains from one sample in a study of human T cells and chemical hapten exposure. Each CDR3 protein gets one entry after TCRdb re-called the 5' RACE reads with MiXCR. The table includes 130,000 or so distinct CDR3 sequences, 3.5% to 5% detected once. Receptors originate from a female donor in good health. CDR3s include the opening cysteine and the closing phenylalanine or tryptophan. Fields, in order: V gene, J gene, CDR3 protein.

V: TRBV7-9
J: TRBJ1-1
CDR3: CASSLEETWNTEAFF

V: TRBV12-3/TRBV12-4
J: TRBJ1-6
CDR3: CASSLGLGDSPLHF

V: TRBV7-2
J: TRBJ2-3
CDR3: CASSLAPWDTQYF

V: TRBV2
J: TRBJ1-2
CDR3: CASSAGNGYTF

V: TRBV4-3
J: TRBJ2-2
CDR3: CASSQDGVTGELFF

V: TRBV27
J: TRBJ2-3
CDR3: CASKLAGTDTQYF

V: TRBV20-1
J: TRBJ2-7
CDR3: CSARGVYEQYF

V: TRBV6-2/TRBV6-3
J: TRBJ2-4
CDR3: CASSYTGVDIQYF

V: TRBV30
J: TRBJ1-4
CDR3: CAWSVLSGSEKLFF

V: TRBV27
J: TRBJ2-7
CDR3: CASSQGHKEYF

V: TRBV5-1
J: TRBJ2-3
CDR3: CASSRDRTPQYF

V: TRBV11-2
J: TRBJ1-2
CDR3: CASSRTDRGKDYGYTF

V: TRBV7-9
J: TRBJ2-1
CDR3: CASSTAPGLASNNEQFF

V: TRBV4-1
J: TRBJ1-1
CDR3: CASSQDLFGQGPTEAFF

V: TRBV2
J: TRBJ1-4
CDR3: CATMDRRLFF

V: TRBV7-2
J: TRBJ1-2
CDR3: CASSLRQEIYGYTF

V: TRBV20-1
J: TRBJ1-2
CDR3: CSAIDRTYGYTF

V: TRBV5-1
J: TRBJ2-5
CDR3: CASSVLAGTQETQYF

V: TRBV7-6
J: TRBJ2-3
CDR3: CASSLGARRTDTQYF

V: TRBV14
J: TRBJ2-6
CDR3: CASSHTSGANVLTF

V: TRBV4-2
J: TRBJ1-1
CDR3: CASSRSGTGWATEAFF

V: TRBV30
J: TRBJ2-1
CDR3: CAGGEAYNEQFF

V: TRBV7-2
J: TRBJ1-5
CDR3: CASSLSAGPPGNQPQHF

V: TRBV19
J: TRBJ1-5
CDR3: CATHDYSNQPQHF

V: TRBV28
J: TRBJ2-1
CDR3: CASGQTSYNEQFF

V: TRBV27
J: TRBJ2-3
CDR3: CASSGPKLFIAQDTQYF

V: TRBV12-3/TRBV12-4
J: TRBJ1-1
CDR3: CASSSGLGVFF

V: TRBV3-1
J: TRBJ1-2
CDR3: CASSRDFYGYTF

V: TRBV7-8
J: TRBJ1-3
CDR3: CASSSQQGVLGNTIYF

V: TRBV7-9
J: TRBJ1-1
CDR3: CASSRTGNEAFF

V: TRBV7-2
J: TRBJ2-3
CDR3: CASSLGYTSGGNTQYF

V: TRBV27
J: TRBJ2-1
CDR3: CTSSLSPETPTMSGSEQFF

V: TRBV10-3
J: TRBJ1-2
CDR3: CAISEVSSGYTF

V: TRBV18
J: TRBJ1-6
CDR3: CASSPPGQGRYASPLHF

V: TRBV6-2/TRBV6-3
J: TRBJ1-5
CDR3: CASSQGGNQPQHF

V: TRBV3-1
J: TRBJ1-5
CDR3: CASSHGGRGSFNQPQHF

V: TRBV18
J: TRBJ2-5
CDR3: CASSPRGKETQYF

V: TRBV20-1
J: TRBJ2-7
CDR3: CSAREGFSYEQYF

V: TRBV19
J: TRBJ1-2
CDR3: CASKGQGHGYTF

V: TRBV6-5
J: TRBJ1-6
CDR3: CATRPTGASSPLHF

V: TRBV9
J: TRBJ2-1
CDR3: CASSAAPGRSSSYNEQFF

V: TRBV27
J: TRBJ2-1
CDR3: CASRPGWPGNEQFF

V: TRBV5-4
J: TRBJ2-3
CDR3: CASSPRGGTTTQYF

V: TRBV5-1
J: TRBJ2-2
CDR3: CASSGTVNTGELFF

V: TRBV12-3/TRBV12-4
J: TRBJ1-1
CDR3: CASIQGEWGTEAFF

V: TRBV4-3
J: TRBJ1-1
CDR3: CASSQGPGIAEAFF

V: TRBV5-1
J: TRBJ2-7
CDR3: CASSFTGCEQYF

V: TRBV12-3/TRBV12-4
J: TRBJ2-5
CDR3: CASRDLKTYQETQYF

V: TRBV2
J: TRBJ2-3
CDR3: CASKGRADTQYF

V: TRBV9
J: TRBJ2-7
CDR3: CASSRNSRDRVYF

V: TRBV5-1
J: TRBJ2-3
CDR3: CASSLARVLDGSFSTDTQYF

V: TRBV7-3
J: TRBJ2-5
CDR3: CASNPGGEIQETQYF

V: TRBV20-1
J: TRBJ1-6
CDR3: CSARSPGATPLHF

V: TRBV3-1
J: TRBJ2-7
CDR3: CASSPDSPNPREQYF

V: TRBV5-1
J: TRBJ2-3
CDR3: CASSLGPGDDTQYF